A single sample gave rise to the 28 T cell receptor beta chains below, sequenced in a study of T cells after yellow fever vaccination. A single record per CDR3 protein comes from TCRdb applying MiXCR to the 5' RACE reads. Here the sample spans roughly 400,000 distinct CDR3 sequences, approximately 18% being singletons. This material consisted of PBMCs, taken before the yellow fever booster vaccination. The receptors come from a man between 18 and 29 years old who received the YFV17D yellow fever vaccine.

The V and J genes are TRBV20-1 and TRBJ1-1, with D perhaps TRBD1 (6 bases). The CDR3 sequence is 12 residues long. V lost 3 bases and J 8 bases, leaving 13 bases between the germline ends. CDR1 and CDR2 from the germline V gene are DFQATT and SNEGSKA (reference sequence). For the CDR3, the DNA is TGCAGTGCTAGGGGAGACAGGCTGGAAGCTTTCTTT. It is translated as CSARGDRLEAFF.

This clonotype was detected only a few times. The chain links TRBV7-9 to TRBJ2-1; 13 bases agree with TRBD2. The CDR3 totals 14 residues. V gave up 4 bases and J gave up 12 bases; unmatched junction bases: 6. Germline V gene data show CDR1 as SEHNR and CDR2 as FQNEAQ (reference sequence). In DNA form, the CDR3 reads TGTGCCAGCAGCTCGGGACTAGCGGGGACTGGGCAGTTCTTC. This gives the protein CASSSGLAGTGQFF.

The chain links TRBV12-3 or TRBV12-4 to TRBJ1-4; 7 bases match TRBD1. The CDR3 is 14 amino acids. V shed 4 bases, J shed 1 base, and the junction held 0 bases outside the gene matches. The CDR3 sequence: CASSYRGTNEKLFF. The CDR3, as DNA: TGTGCCAGCAGTTACAGGGGAACTAATGAAAAACTGTTTTTT.

This clonotype is classed as medium-sized. The J gene is TRBJ2-3, the V gene TRBV2; no definite D call. Deletions cut 1 base from V and 6 bases from J, with 11 bases between. CDR1 SNHLY and CDR2 FYNNEI come from the germline V gene. CDR3 length equals 14 residues. In nucleotides, the CDR3 is TGTGCCAGCAGTGAAGTGCCAGGATGGGATACGCAGTATTTT. Translated: CASSEVPGWDTQYF.

The genes are TRBV7-6 and TRBJ2-2, with 7 bases identical to TRBD2. V lost 0 bases and J lost 5; bases outside the gene matches: 6. Per germline, CDR1 SGHVS and CDR2 FNYEAQ. The CDR3 is 16 residues long. CDR3 nucleotide sequence: TGTGCCAGCAGCTTAGCCCCAGCGGGACTAACCGGGGAGCTGTTTTTT. As protein: CASSLAPAGLTGELFF.

This rearrangement joins TRBV12-3 or TRBV12-4 to TRBJ2-1, with TRBD2 matching 16 bases. The CDR3 totals 15 residues. Unmatched junction bases numbered 6, after V lost 6 bases and J lost 10 bases. For the CDR3, the DNA is TGTGCCAGCAGACGGGGACTAGCGGGGGGGAGCGAGCAGTTCTTC. It is translated as CASRRGLAGGSEQFF.

This clonotype came up a few times. The genes are TRBV2 and TRBJ1-5; no firm D call. CDR3 length: 14 residues. Trimming took off 6 bases at V and 4 bases at J, with 13 bases between the two ends. Germline CDR1 and CDR2: SNHLY and FYNNEI. The CDR3: CASSDSPGNQPQHF. CDR3 nucleotides: TGTGCCAGCAGCGATAGCCCGGGGAATCAGCCCCAGCATTTT.

This clonotype turned up a few times. The V gene is TRBV12-3 or TRBV12-4, the J gene TRBJ1-1, with D possibly being TRBD1 (5 bases). Trimming pared 8 bases from V and 8 bases from J, leaving 15 bases between. The CDR3 has 12 amino acids. The chain's CDR3 is CASVPKGPEAFF. The CDR3, as DNA: TGTGCCAGCGTCCCTAAGGGACCAGAAGCTTTCTTT.

The table lists this clonotype with a few counts. V is TRBV5-1 and J is TRBJ1-2; 11 bases agree with TRBD1. The V gene's germline CDR1 is SGHRS and CDR2 YFSETQ. Trimming at V came to 4 bases and at J to 4 bases, leaving 12 bases not matched to a gene. This CDR3 contains 17 residues. CDR3 sequence reads: CASSLRDRGGRGYGYTF. The CDR3 DNA follows: TGCGCCAGCAGCCTCCGGGACAGGGGGGGTCGAGGCTATGGCTACACCTTC.

The chain carries TRBV5-1 and TRBJ2-2; no firm D call. The ends were cut back, 4 bases at V and 0 bases at J, with 7 bases in the middle. The CDR3 is made up of 14 amino acids. Germline CDR1 reads SGHRS; CDR2 reads YFSETQ. The CDR3 sequence is CASSTPANTGELFF. The CDR3 DNA is TGCGCCAGCAGCACCCCAGCGAACACCGGGGAGCTGTTTTTT.

This clonotype has just a few counts. V and J are TRBV4-2 and TRBJ1-1; TRBD1 might be the D (6 bases). The CDR3 is 12 amino acids. The V gene's germline CDR1 is LGHNA and CDR2 YNFKEQ. V lost 2 bases and J lost 8, with 9 bases in between. DNA of the CDR3: TGTGCCAGCAGCCAACTCGGGACAGAAGCTTTCTTT. Residues: CASSQLGTEAFF.

V usage is TRBV5-6 and J usage is TRBJ2-5; 7 positions agree with TRBD1. The CDR3 is 16 residues long. Germline lookup yields CDR1 SGHDT and CDR2 YYEEEE. The ends lost 1 base at V and 6 bases at J; junction bases unmatched: 12. The CDR3 spells CASSLSRLGGEKTQYF. The CDR3 DNA follows: TGTGCCAGCAGCTTGTCTAGGTTAGGGGGCGAGAAGACCCAGTACTTC.

The rearrangement uses TRBV3-1 and TRBJ1-1, with 7 bases that match TRBD1. In germline, CDR1 is LGHDT, CDR2 YNNKEL (reference sequence). The CDR3 runs to 17 residues. J gave up 3 bases and V 0 bases, and 10 bases lay outside the gene matches. The CDR3 nucleotides are TGTGCCAGCAGCCAAGAAGGGGGCGCAGGGCTGTACACTGAAGCTTTCTTT. Translation gives CASSQEGGAGLYTEAFF.

This sequence joins TRBV4-1 and TRBJ1-2; 7 bases align to TRBD1. Losses at the gene ends were 6 bases for V and 7 bases for J; bases not matched to a gene: 8. Germline CDR1 reads MGHRA; CDR2 reads YSYEKL. The CDR3 runs to 13 residues. The CDR3 loop reads CASRTQGFGGYTF. The CDR3 coding sequence is TGCGCCAGCAGGACACAGGGGTTTGGTGGCTACACCTTC.

This clonotype was counted a few times. The V and J genes are TRBV20-1 and TRBJ2-1, with 14 bases fitting TRBD2. V lost 6 bases, J lost 0 bases, and 4 bases stayed unmatched. Germline lookup yields CDR1 DFQATT and CDR2 SNEGSKA (reference sequence). This CDR3 region has 16 residues. CDR3 in amino acids: CSAMTSGGASYNEQFF. The CDR3 DNA sequence: TGCAGTGCCATGACTAGCGGGGGGGCCTCCTACAATGAGCAGTTCTTC.

This chain links TRBV20-1 with TRBJ2-1, with D possibly matching TRBD1 (5 bases). Per the germline V gene, CDR1 is DFQATT and CDR2 is SNEGSKA (reference sequence). The CDR3 loop spans 14 amino acids. The V end lost 0 bases, the J end lost 9 bases, and 15 bases lay between the germline ends. CDR3 nucleotides: TGCAGTGCTAGAGATCCCAGGGTCTTAATTGAGCAGTTCTTC. It encodes CSARDPRVLIEQFF.

The CDR3 here is CSARDPGAYGYTF. In nucleotides, the CDR3 is TGCAGTGCTAGAGATCCCGGGGCCTATGGCTACACCTTC. The chain links TRBV20-1 to TRBJ1-2; TRBD1 might be the D (5 bases). Trimming took 0 bases from V and 4 from J, leaving 9 bases between them. Germline CDR1 is DFQATT and CDR2 is SNEGSKA (reference sequence). CDR3 length: 13 amino acids.

This clonotype was seen only a few times. This chain connects TRBV4-3 to TRBJ2-4; TRBD2 matches 14 bases. This CDR3 comprises 18 residues. V lost 4 bases, J lost 8 bases, and 13 bases stayed unmatched. Germline CDR1 is LGHNA and CDR2 is YSLEER. CDR3 in amino acids: CASSLRTSGGSGQDIQYF. Here the CDR3 DNA reads TGCGCCAGCAGCCTGCGGACTAGCGGGGGGTCCGGTCAGGACATTCAGTACTTC.

V gene TRBV6-6 combines with J gene TRBJ2-6; weak D call: TRBD2 (5 bases). The CDR3 is made up of 14 amino acids. V shed 8 bases and J shed 3 bases, with 11 bases lying between them. CDR1 MNHNY and CDR2 SVGAGI come from the germline V gene (reference sequence). The chain's CDR3 is CASQDGVGANVLTF. In nucleotides, the CDR3 is TGTGCCAGCCAGGACGGGGTTGGGGCCAACGTCCTGACTTTC.

The V call is TRBV7-2, the J call TRBJ2-3; 9 nucleotides line up with TRBD2. The CDR3 length is 16 residues. Germline CDR1 and CDR2: SGHTA and FQGNSA. V was pared by 5 bases and J by 2 bases, with 8 bases of the junction left unmatched. The DNA for the CDR3 is TGTGCCAGCAGCCGTAAGACTAGCGGTTACACAGATACGCAGTATTTT. Amino acids: CASSRKTSGYTDTQYF. The whole variable domain, remainder taken from reference TRBV7-2 and TRBJ2-3, is GAGVSQSPSNKVTEKGKDVELRCDPISGHTALYWYRQSLGQGLEFLIYFQGNSAPDKSGLPSDRFSAERTGGSVSTLTIQRTQQEDSAVYLCASSRKTSGYTDTQYFGPGTRLTVL.

This clonotype was observed a few times. The chain links TRBV30 to TRBJ2-3; a weak D match, TRBD2 (5 bases). Germline V gene lookup returns CDR1 GTSNPN and CDR2 SVGIG (reference sequence). The ends were cut back, 6 bases at V and 0 bases at J, with 7 bases in the middle. The CDR3 length is 12 residues. The CDR3 DNA reads TGTGCCTGCCGGGGTAGCACAGATACGCAGTATTTT. Translating gives CACRGSTDTQYF.

V is TRBV9 and J is TRBJ2-1; D gene uncertain. V was pared by 0 bases and J by 4 bases, with 8 bases between. This CDR3 contains 14 residues. Germline values: CDR1 SGDLS, CDR2 YYNGEE. The CDR3 DNA follows: TGTGCCAGCAGCGTAGATCCGGTTTACAATGAGCAGTTCTTC. It is translated as CASSVDPVYNEQFF.

V usage is TRBV5-1 and J usage is TRBJ2-3; TRBD2 agrees at 8 bases. The CDR3 has 16 amino acids. V trimming: 1 base; J trimming: 0 bases; junction bases outside the gene matches: 4. CDR1 SGHRS and CDR2 YFSETQ come from the germline V gene. The CDR3 reads CASSLTQRGSTDTQYF. The CDR3 coding sequence is TGCGCCAGCAGCTTGACCCAGCGGGGGAGCACAGATACGCAGTATTTT.

This chain uses TRBV20-1 with TRBJ1-1; the D gene is possibly TRBD1 (5 bases). The CDR3 spans 13 residues. In germline, CDR1 is DFQATT, CDR2 SNEGSKA (reference sequence). Trimming pared 5 bases from V and 5 bases from J, leaving 15 bases between. CDR3 in amino acids: CSASRGLVTEAFF. DNA for the CDR3: TGCAGTGCTTCGAGGGGCCTGGTTACTGAAGCTTTCTTT.

The J gene is TRBJ2-1, the V gene TRBV20-1; D possibly matches TRBD1 or TRBD2 (10 bases each). Looked up from germline, CDR1 is DFQATT and CDR2 is SNEGSKA (reference sequence). Trimming shortened V by 2 bases and J by 5 bases, and 25 bases separated the two germline ends. This CDR3 has 18 amino acids. The CDR3 loop is CSARPGQGWTSGNNEQFF. CDR3 bases: TGCAGTGCTAGACCGGGACAGGGGTGGACTAGCGGAAACAATGAGCAGTTCTTC.

This rearrangement joins TRBV27 to TRBJ2-5; no clear D. Germline V gene lookup returns CDR1 MNHEY and CDR2 SMNVEV (reference sequence). The CDR3 runs to 13 residues. Trimming cost V 5 bases and J 5 bases, with 12 bases left between them. DNA for the CDR3: TGTGCCAGCAGTATAGGCCGGCGGGAGACCCAGTACTTC. Its translation is CASSIGRRETQYF.

This clonotype was seen a handful of times. This rearrangement joins TRBV27 to TRBJ2-2, with D perhaps assigned TRBD1 or TRBD2 (6 bases each). V was pared by 8 bases and J by 4 bases, with 17 bases between. This CDR3 spans 15 amino acids. In germline, CDR1 is MNHEY, CDR2 SMNVEV (reference sequence). CDR3 DNA sequence: TGTGCCAGCGGCCTAGGAGGGACACCCACCGGGGAGCTGTTTTTT. Amino acid sequence: CASGLGGTPTGELFF.

This clonotype was picked up many times. The J gene is TRBJ2-1, the V gene TRBV6-2 or TRBV6-3; TRBD2 agrees at 7 bases. This CDR3 spans 14 amino acids. V lost 2 bases, J lost 8 bases, and 6 bases stayed unmatched. Germline CDR1 reads MNHEY; CDR2 reads SVGEGT. CDR3 in amino acids: CASSYGLAADEQFF. CDR3 DNA sequence: TGTGCCAGCAGTTACGGGCTAGCGGCGGATGAGCAGTTCTTC.